Following are 22 T cell receptor beta chains from one sample sequenced in a study of technical replicates of blood from a handful of donors. The assay was immunoSEQ multiplex PCR, and TCRdb's table has in-frame clones only and misses some. This sample has 60,000 to 80,000 clones, with roughly 86% found just once. The sample was PBMCs. Receptor source: a human donor in good health. Some clones in this sample may be carry-over from other donors' samples.

As DNA, the CDR3 is TGTGCCAGCAACAAAAGGACAGGGATTGAGACCCAGTACTTC. Translated: CASNKRTGIETQYF. This chain joins TRBV5-8 and TRBJ2-5; 8 bases map to TRBD1. V shed 6 bases, J shed 5 bases, and the junction held 9 bases outside the gene matches. The germline CDR1 and CDR2 sequences are SGHTS and YDEGEE. The CDR3 is made up of 14 amino acids. Filled out from reference TRBV5-8 and TRBJ2-5, the complete variable domain reads EAGVTQSPTHLIKTRGQQATLRCSPISGHTSVYWYQQALGLGLQFLLWYDEGEERNRGNFPPRFSGRQFPNYSSELNVNALELEDSALYLCASNKRTGIETQYFGPGTRLLVL.

V is TRBV7-2 and J is TRBJ1-4; 9 nucleotides match TRBD1. CDR3 length equals 18 residues. Germline V gene data show CDR1 as SGHTA and CDR2 as FQGNSA. The junction had 17 bases not matched to a gene; V was cut back by 5 bases and J by 7 bases. In nucleotides, the CDR3 is TGTGCCAGCAGCCCTCGGGGACAGGGTCAACCTTTGGCTGAAAAACTGTTTTTT. It codes for CASSPRGQGQPLAEKLFF.

This clone occurred many times. The J gene is TRBJ1-1, the V gene TRBV15; 7 bases are a match to TRBD1. This CDR3 contains 15 residues. With V trimmed by 5 bases and J by 3 bases, 9 bases remained unmatched. Germline CDR1 reads LNHNV; CDR2 reads YYDKDF (reference sequence). For the CDR3, the DNA is TGTGCCACCAGCGGCCTGACAGGGCGATACACTGAAGCTTTCTTT. It translates to CATSGLTGRYTEAFF.

The CDR3 DNA reads TGTGCCAGCAGTGACGGGGGGTCTGGGGCCAACGTCCTGACTTTC. Its protein product is CASSDGGSGANVLTF. This chain uses TRBV6-4 with TRBJ2-6; D is possibly TRBD2 (6 bases). The V gene's germline CDR1 is MRHNA and CDR2 SNTAGT. V lost 2 bases, J lost 1 base, and 6 bases lay in between. The CDR3 is made up of 15 amino acids.

This chain links TRBV5-4 with TRBJ1-1; D unclear. The CDR3 sequence is 12 residues long. CDR1 is SGHNT and CDR2 is YYREEE in the germline V gene (reference sequence). The ends were cut back, 0 bases at V and 4 bases at J, with 4 bases in the middle. The CDR3: CASSLGSTEAFF. CDR3 coding DNA: TGTGCCAGCAGCTTGGGGAGCACTGAAGCTTTCTTT.

The chain couples TRBV28 to TRBJ2-7, with D maybe TRBD2 (6 bases). The CDR3 has 13 amino acids. Germline V gene lookup returns CDR1 MDHEN and CDR2 SYDVKM. V lost 6 bases, J lost 2 bases, and 11 bases lay in between. CDR3 bases: TGTGCCAGCAGGACCCCGGGAGCCTACGAGCAGTACTTC. Encoded protein: CASRTPGAYEQYF.

The gene calls are TRBV14 and TRBJ2-7, with 11 bases matching TRBD2. The J segment lost 11 bases and the V segment lost 1 base, leaving 1 base of the junction unmatched. CDR1 is SGHDN and CDR2 is FVKESK in the germline V gene. The CDR3 extends over 12 amino acids. The CDR3, as DNA: TGTGCCAGCAGCCAAGGACTAGCGGGGAAGTACTTC. Its protein is CASSQGLAGKYF.

The rearrangement links TRBV7-3 to TRBJ1-1; D unclear. This CDR3 has 14 residues. Germline CDR1 is SGHTA and CDR2 is FQGTGA. V dropped 5 bases and J dropped 2 bases, with 12 bases sitting between them. CDR3 loop: CASSPDGYNTEAFF. CDR3 bases: TGTGCCAGCAGCCCCGACGGGTACAACACTGAAGCTTTCTTT.

J is TRBJ1-2 and V is TRBV7-9; no reliable D call. V was trimmed by 10 bases and J by 8 bases, leaving 8 bases between them. CDR1 and CDR2 (germline): SEHNR, FQNEAQ (reference sequence). This CDR3 is built from 9 residues. CDR3 residues: CATTMGYTF. CDR3 nucleotide sequence: TGTGCCACTACCATGGGCTACACCTTC.

This sequence joins TRBV7-9 and TRBJ1-1; D remains unclear. Trimming removed 3 bases from V and 11 bases from J, with 10 bases in between. CDR1 is SEHNR, CDR2 FQNEAQ, per germline (reference sequence). This CDR3 region has 11 residues. The CDR3 here is CASSFYTEAFF. DNA of the CDR3: TGTGCCAGCAGCTTCTACACGGAGGCTTTCTTT.

The V call is TRBV7-3, the J call TRBJ1-1; tentative D call: TRBD1 (5 bases). V was pared by 5 bases and J by 1 base, with 8 bases between. This CDR3 spans 13 amino acids. In germline, CDR1 is SGHTA, CDR2 FQGTGA. CDR3 loop: CASSKQANTEAFF. The CDR3 bases are TGTGCCAGCAGCAAACAGGCGAACACTGAAGCTTTCTTT.

The J gene is TRBJ1-1, the V gene TRBV27, with 9 bases matching TRBD1. The J segment lost 1 base and the V segment lost 6 bases, leaving 3 bases of the junction unmatched. The germline CDR1 and CDR2 sequences are MNHEY and SMNVEV (reference sequence). The CDR3 totals 14 residues. CDR3 region: CASRRQGGNTEAFF. In DNA form, the CDR3 reads TGTGCCAGCAGACGACAGGGGGGGAACACTGAAGCTTTCTTT.

The rearrangement joins TRBV5-4 to TRBJ1-2, with D hard to call. Germline V CDR1 and CDR2: SGHNT, YYREEE (reference sequence). Trimming removed 0 bases from V and 8 bases from J, with 11 bases in between. The length of the CDR3 is 13 residues. This chain's CDR3 is CASSLDVAKGYTF. CDR3 DNA sequence: TGTGCCAGCAGCTTGGACGTGGCCAAGGGCTACACCTTC.

CDR3 sequence: CASSQPVTGRNNEQYF. The CDR3 DNA reads as TGTGCCAGCAGCCAGCCGGTGACAGGGAGAAATAACGAGCAGTACTTC. The chain has TRBV11-3 and TRBJ2-7; 7 nucleotides match TRBD1. The CDR3 totals 16 residues. J gave up 5 bases and V 5 bases, and 15 bases lay outside the gene matches. Germline CDR1 reads SGHNT; CDR2 reads YENEEA.

The CDR3 DNA is TGTGCCAGCAGTTACGGTAGCGGGGTAATCGAGCAGTACTTC. Residues: CASSYGSGVIEQYF. The chain recombines TRBV6-6 with TRBJ2-7, with TRBD2 matching over 8 bases. This CDR3 has 14 amino acids. The V gene end was trimmed by 2 bases and the J gene end by 6 bases; junction bases not matched to a gene: 6. CDR1 MNHNY and CDR2 SVGAGI come from the germline V gene (reference sequence).

The chain recombines TRBV30 with TRBJ2-7; D not resolved. This CDR3 is built from 11 residues. Per the germline V gene, CDR1 is GTSNPN and CDR2 is SVGIG (reference sequence). Trimming removed 7 bases from V and 2 bases from J, with 9 bases in between. In DNA form, the CDR3 reads TGTGCCTACCGTAGTCCCTACGAGCAGTACTTC. Translation gives CAYRSPYEQYF.

The chain couples TRBV6-6 to TRBJ1-6; D is perhaps TRBD1 (6 bases). This CDR3 contains 15 residues. V was cut by 6 bases and J by 7 bases, with 16 bases left in between. Germline V gene data show CDR1 as MNHNY and CDR2 as SVGAGI (reference sequence). This CDR3 is CASSHLGQTNSPLHF. In DNA form, the CDR3 reads TGTGCCAGCAGCCACCTAGGACAGACCAATTCACCCCTCCACTTT.

V is TRBV18 and J is TRBJ1-3; D uncertain. This CDR3 has 16 residues. Germline values: CDR1 KGHSH, CDR2 LQKENI. V lost 3 bases, J lost 1 base, and 13 bases lay in between. The CDR3 bases are TGTGCCAGCTCACCGTGGGGTAGCGGATCTGGAAACACCATATATTTT. Residues: CASSPWGSGSGNTIYF.

This sequence joins TRBV7-2 and TRBJ2-7; 10 nucleotides align to TRBD1. V was pared by 6 bases and J by 7 bases, with 9 bases of the junction left unmatched. The CDR3 has 14 amino acids. Germline V CDR1 and CDR2: SGHTA, FQGNSA. CDR3 in amino acids: CASRSGTGVWEQYF. In DNA form, the CDR3 reads TGTGCCAGCAGGTCCGGGACAGGGGTTTGGGAGCAGTACTTC.

The chain couples TRBV12-5 to TRBJ1-3, with D perhaps matching TRBD1 (5 bases). The V end was cut by 0 bases, the J end by 6 bases, with 12 bases between. The CDR3 sequence is 15 residues long. The germline gives CDR1 LGHNT, CDR2 FRNRAP. CDR3 bases: TGTGCTAGTGGTTTGGTATTGGGACTGACAAACACCATATATTTT. It translates to CASGLVLGLTNTIYF.

The rearrangement links TRBV4-3 to TRBJ1-4; 7 bases align to TRBD1. Germline assignment: CDR1 LGHNA and CDR2 YSLEER. V dropped 8 bases and J dropped 5; count of bases not matched to a gene: 5. The CDR3 length is 13 residues. CDR3 coding DNA: TGCGCCAGCCGACAGGGAAGCAATGAAAAACTGTTTTTT. It translates to CASRQGSNEKLFF.

The genes are TRBV7-9 and TRBJ1-1; possible D gene TRBD1, 6 bases. V was trimmed by 5 bases and J by 3 bases, leaving 7 bases between them. The CDR3 is made up of 12 amino acids. The V gene's germline CDR1 is SEHNR and CDR2 FQNEAQ (reference sequence). The CDR3 is CASSPGDTEAFF. The DNA of the CDR3 is TGTGCCAGCAGCCCAGGGGACACTGAAGCTTTCTTT.